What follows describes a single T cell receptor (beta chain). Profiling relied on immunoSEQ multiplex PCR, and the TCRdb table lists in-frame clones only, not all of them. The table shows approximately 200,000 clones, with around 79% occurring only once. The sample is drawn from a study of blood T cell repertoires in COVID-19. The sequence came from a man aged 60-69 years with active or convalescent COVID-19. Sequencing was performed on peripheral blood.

The CDR3 sequence is CASSLGSLTGGKNIQYF. CDR3 DNA: TGCGCCAGCAGCTTGGGATCCTTGACAGGGGGCAAAAACATTCAGTACTTC. The chain couples TRBV5-1 to TRBJ2-4; the match to TRBD1 covers 9 bases. The CDR3 runs to 17 residues. V lost 0 bases, J lost 3 bases, and 7 bases stayed unmatched. From germline, CDR1 is SGHRS and CDR2 YFSETQ.